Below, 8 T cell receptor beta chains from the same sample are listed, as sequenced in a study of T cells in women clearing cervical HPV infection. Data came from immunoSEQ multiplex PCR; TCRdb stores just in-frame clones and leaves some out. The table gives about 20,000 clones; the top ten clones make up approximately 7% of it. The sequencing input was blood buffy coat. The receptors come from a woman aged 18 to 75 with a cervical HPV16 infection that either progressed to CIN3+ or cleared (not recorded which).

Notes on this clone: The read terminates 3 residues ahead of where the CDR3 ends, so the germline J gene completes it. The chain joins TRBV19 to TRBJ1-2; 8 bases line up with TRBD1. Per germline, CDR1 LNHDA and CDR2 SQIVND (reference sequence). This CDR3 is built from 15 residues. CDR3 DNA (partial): TGTGCCAGTAGTCCCGACAGGGGAGTCTACAATGAC. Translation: CASSPDRGVYND. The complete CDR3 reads CASSPDRGVYNDYTF.

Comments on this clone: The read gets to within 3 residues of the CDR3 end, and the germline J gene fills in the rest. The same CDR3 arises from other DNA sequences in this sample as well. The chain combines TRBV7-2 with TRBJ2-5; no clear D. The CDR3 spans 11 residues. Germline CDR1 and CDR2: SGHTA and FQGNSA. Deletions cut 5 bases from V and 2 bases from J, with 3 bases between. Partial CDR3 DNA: TGTGCCAGCAGCCCGCAAGAGACC. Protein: CASSPQET. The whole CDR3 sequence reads CASSPQETQYF.

The sequenced CDR3 bases are TGTGCCAGCAGCTTGGGGGGGGGACAGGCCCAAGAGACC. Translating it yields CASSLGGGQAQET. The entire CDR3 protein reads CASSLGGGQAQETQYF. V and J are TRBV7-8 and TRBJ2-5; D is perhaps TRBD1 (8 bases). Read coverage stops 3 residues before the CDR3 terminus; the germline J gene supplies the remainder. This CDR3 contains 16 residues. The V gene lost 3 bases and the J gene lost 1 base, with 15 bases spanning the gap. Germline CDR1 SGHVS, CDR2 FQNEAQ.

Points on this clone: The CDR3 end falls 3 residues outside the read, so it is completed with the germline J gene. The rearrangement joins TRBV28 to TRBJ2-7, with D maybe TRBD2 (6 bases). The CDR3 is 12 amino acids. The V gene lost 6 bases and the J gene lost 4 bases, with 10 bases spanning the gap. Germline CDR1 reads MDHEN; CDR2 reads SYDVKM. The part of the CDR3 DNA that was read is TGTGCCAGCAGCCAGAGCGGGTACGAG. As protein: CASSQSGYE. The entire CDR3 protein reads CASSQSGYEQYF.

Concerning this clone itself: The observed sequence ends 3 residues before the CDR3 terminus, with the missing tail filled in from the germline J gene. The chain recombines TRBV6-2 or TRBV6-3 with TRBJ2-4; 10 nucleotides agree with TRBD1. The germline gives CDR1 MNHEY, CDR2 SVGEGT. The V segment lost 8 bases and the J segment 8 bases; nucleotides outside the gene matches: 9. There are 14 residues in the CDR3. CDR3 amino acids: CASGGQGVRDIQYF. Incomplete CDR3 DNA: TGTGCCAGCGGCGGACAGGGGGTTAGGGACATT.

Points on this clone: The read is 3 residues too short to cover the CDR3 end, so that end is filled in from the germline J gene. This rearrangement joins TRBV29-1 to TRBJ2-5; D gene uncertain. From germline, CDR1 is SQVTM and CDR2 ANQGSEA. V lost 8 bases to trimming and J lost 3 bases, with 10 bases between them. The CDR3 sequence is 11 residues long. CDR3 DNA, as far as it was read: TGCAGCCTTCTAAGGGAAGAGACC. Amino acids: CSLLREET. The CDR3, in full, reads CSLLREETQYF.

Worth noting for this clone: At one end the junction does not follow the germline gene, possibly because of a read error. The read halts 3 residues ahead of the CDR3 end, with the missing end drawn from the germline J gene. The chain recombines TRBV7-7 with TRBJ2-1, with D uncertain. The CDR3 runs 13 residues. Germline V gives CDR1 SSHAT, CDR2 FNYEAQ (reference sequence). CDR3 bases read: TGTGCTAGCAGCTTAGCCCACAGCCATGAG. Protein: CASSLAHSHE. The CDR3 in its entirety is CASSLAHSHEQFF.

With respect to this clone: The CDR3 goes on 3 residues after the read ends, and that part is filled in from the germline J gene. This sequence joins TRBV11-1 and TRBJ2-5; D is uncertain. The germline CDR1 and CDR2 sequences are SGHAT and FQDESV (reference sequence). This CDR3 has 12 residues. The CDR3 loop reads CASSFYLDTQYF. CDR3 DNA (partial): TGTGCCAGCAGCTTTTATTTAGATACC.